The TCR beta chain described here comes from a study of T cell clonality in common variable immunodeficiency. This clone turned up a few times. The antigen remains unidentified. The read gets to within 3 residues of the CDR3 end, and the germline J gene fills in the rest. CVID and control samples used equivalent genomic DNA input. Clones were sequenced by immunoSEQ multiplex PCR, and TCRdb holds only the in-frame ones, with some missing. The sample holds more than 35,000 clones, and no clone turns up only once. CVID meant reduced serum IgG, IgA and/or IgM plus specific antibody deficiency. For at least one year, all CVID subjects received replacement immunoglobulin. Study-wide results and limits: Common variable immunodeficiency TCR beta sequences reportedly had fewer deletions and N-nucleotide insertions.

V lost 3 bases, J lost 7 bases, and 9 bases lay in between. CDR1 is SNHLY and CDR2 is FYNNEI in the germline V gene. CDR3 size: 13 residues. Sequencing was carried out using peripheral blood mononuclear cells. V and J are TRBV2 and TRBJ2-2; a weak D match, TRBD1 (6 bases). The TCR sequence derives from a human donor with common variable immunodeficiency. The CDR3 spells CASSDNRDGELFF. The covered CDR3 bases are TGTGCCAGCAGTGATAACAGGGACGGGGAG.